This T cell receptor (beta chain) was documented in a study of identical twins. Trimming shortened V by 0 bases and J by 1 base, and 7 bases separated the two germline ends. CDR1 SGHRS and CDR2 YFSETQ come from the germline V gene. The CDR3 covers 14 residues. Each CDR3 protein is one row after TCRdb ran MiXCR on the 5' RACE reads. The sample includes approximately 550,000 distinct CDR3 sequences, about 22% seen only once; the top ten take roughly 0.5%. This clonotype was detected ten times or more. Its target is unknown. Study outcomes and limitations: Models underpredicted monozygotic twin sharing of out-of-frame TCR alpha.

Another study also made use of these data, one on yellow fever vaccine responses in identical twins.

The specimen sequenced was CD4+ T cells sorted from blood. This receptor was taken from a woman aged 18-29 years in good health. The V call is TRBV5-1, the J call TRBJ2-5; D call uncertain. CDR3 amino acids: CASSLAPGQETQYF. The CDR3 bases are TGCGCCAGCAGCTTGGCCCCAGGCCAAGAGACCCAGTACTTC.